These 12 T cell receptor beta chains were all obtained from the same sample, sequenced in a study of blood T cells in healthy people across ages (dated by TCRdb to between 2014 and 2017). The library was made by 5' RACE. The instrument given in TCRdb is Illumina HiSeq 2500. A second PCR of roughly 7 to 11 cycles was performed with a sample-barcoded 5' primer and a J-beta primer mix. In-frame beta chains were kept once TCRdb had trimmed the public reads at Q25 with fastp and called clones with MiXCR. Rows with one shared CDR3 protein collapse into an entry with the most common genes and DNA. Present in this sample are about a million distinct CDR3 sequences, approximately 50% of which were seen just once. Clones ranked in the top ten supply around 21% of the sample. Sequencing input: blood. These receptors all come from a woman between 55 and 75 years old in good health.

The J gene is TRBJ2-7, the V gene TRBV10-3; tentative D call: TRBD1 (6 bases). The V and J ends lost 2 bases and 5 bases respectively, with 13 bases between them. The CDR3 covers 14 residues. Germline V gene sequence: CDR1 ENHRY, CDR2 SYGVKD. CDR3 residues: CAISENAGVHEQYF. CDR3 sequence (DNA): TGTGCCATCAGTGAGAACGCAGGGGTCCACGAGCAGTACTTC.

J is TRBJ2-2 and V is TRBV20-1, with 12 bases identical to TRBD2. The ends lost 6 bases at V and 3 bases at J; junction bases unmatched: 8. The CDR3 runs 16 residues. Germline V lookup: CDR1 DFQATT, CDR2 SNEGSKA (reference sequence). This CDR3 is CSATTSGSLDTGELFF. The CDR3 DNA reads TGCAGTGCAACGACTAGCGGGAGTCTGGACACCGGGGAGCTGTTTTTT.

V gene TRBV7-6 combines with J gene TRBJ2-7; D is ambiguous. Trimming left V 5 bases short and J 3 bases short, with 11 bases between. The length of the CDR3 is 13 residues. The germline gives CDR1 SGHVS, CDR2 FNYEAQ. CDR3 sequence (DNA): TGTGCCAGCAGCCCACAGTTTCACTACGAGCAGTACTTC. This codes for CASSPQFHYEQYF.

V and J are TRBV30 and TRBJ1-2; D might be TRBD1 (6 bases). V dropped 3 bases and J dropped 2 bases, with 10 bases sitting between them. Looked up from germline, CDR1 is GTSNPN and CDR2 is SVGIG (reference sequence). This CDR3 spans 13 amino acids. Here the CDR3 reads CAWRNRANYGYTF. CDR3 coding DNA: TGTGCCTGGAGAAACAGGGCCAACTATGGCTACACCTTC. The entire variable domain, with the rest obtained from reference TRBV30 and TRBJ1-2, is as follows: SQTIHQWPATLVQPVGSPLSLECTVEGTSNPNLYWYRQAAGRGLQLLFYSVGIGQISSEVPQNLSASRPQDRQFILSSKKLLLSDSGFYLCAWRNRANYGYTFGSGTRLTVV.

This chain uses TRBV7-3 with TRBJ2-1; TRBD2 aligns across 15 bases. This CDR3 is built from 16 residues. Looked up from germline, CDR1 is SGHTA and CDR2 is FQGTGA. Trimming at V came to 4 bases and at J to 6 bases, leaving 4 bases not matched to a gene. CDR3 in DNA: TGTGCCAGCAGCTCCGGGACTAGCGGGAGGCGCAATGAGCAGTTCTTC. Its protein is CASSSGTSGRRNEQFF.

The chain joins TRBV9 to TRBJ2-5, with TRBD2 matching 7 bases. Trimming at V came to 2 bases and at J to 1 base, leaving 14 bases not matched to a gene. Germline V CDR1 and CDR2: SGDLS, YYNGEE. This CDR3 is 18 amino acids long. CDR3 DNA sequence: TGTGCCAGCAGCGTTAACCGCCCGTCACTAGCGCTCCAAGAGACCCAGTACTTC. Encoded protein: CASSVNRPSLALQETQYF. Filled out from reference TRBV9 and TRBJ2-5, the complete variable domain reads DSGVTQTPKHLITATGQRVTLRCSPRSGDLSVYWYQQSLDQGLQFLIQYYNGEERAKGNILERFSAQQFPDLHSELNLSSLELGDSALYFCASSVNRPSLALQETQYFGPGTRLLVL.

This clonotype came up a few times. The chain links TRBV7-9 to TRBJ1-6; D not certain. Trimming stripped 3 bases from V and 7 bases from J, with 4 bases between. This CDR3 is 12 amino acids long. Germline V gene data show CDR1 as SEHNR and CDR2 as FQNEAQ (reference sequence). Here the CDR3 DNA reads TGTGCCAGCAGCTTGACAAATTCACCCCTCCACTTT. Amino acid sequence: CASSLTNSPLHF.

This clonotype showed up just a few times. V is TRBV5-1 and J is TRBJ2-7; the D is unclear. CDR1 is SGHRS and CDR2 is YFSETQ in the germline V gene. The V end lost 0 bases, the J end lost 1 base, and 11 bases lay between the germline ends. There are 15 residues in the CDR3. CDR3 sequence: CASSLALSQSYEQYF. CDR3 DNA: TGCGCCAGCAGCTTGGCCTTGTCGCAATCCTACGAGCAGTACTTC.

This clonotype was seen a few times. This CDR3 reads CSVDRGGDEQYF. As DNA, the CDR3 is TGCAGCGTCGACAGGGGGGGCGATGAGCAGTACTTC. The chain employs TRBV29-1 and TRBJ2-7; TRBD1 agrees at 9 bases. Germline CDR1 SQVTM, CDR2 ANQGSEA. Trimming took 6 bases from V and 7 from J; bases not matched to a gene: 7. This CDR3 has 12 amino acids.

This clonotype was observed a few times. The V and J genes are TRBV27 and TRBJ2-7; TRBD1 agrees at 9 bases. After removal of 5 bases from V and 6 bases from J, the junction contained 11 bases not matched to a gene. The germline V gene encodes CDR1 MNHEY and CDR2 SMNVEV (reference sequence). The CDR3 runs 15 residues. CDR3 in amino acids: CASSPLGQGSLEQYF. The CDR3 nucleotides are TGTGCCAGCAGTCCCCTGGGACAGGGTTCACTCGAGCAGTACTTC.

V and J are TRBV6-1 and TRBJ1-1, with D possibly being TRBD1 (5 bases). V dropped 4 bases and J dropped 5 bases, with 14 bases sitting between them. CDR1 and CDR2 from the germline V gene are MNHNS and SASEGT. This CDR3 contains 14 residues. The CDR3 loop reads CASSGGAGRTEAFF. The CDR3 nucleotides are TGTGCCAGCAGTGGAGGGGCGGGGAGGACTGAAGCTTTCTTT.

The chain links TRBV7-9 to TRBJ2-1, with TRBD2 identical over 13 bases. Germline-derived CDR1 and CDR2 are SEHNR and FQNEAQ (reference sequence). V trimming: 1 base; J trimming: 8 bases; junction bases outside the gene matches: 5. The CDR3 extends over 16 amino acids. This chain's CDR3 is CASSLELAGGPDEQFF. The DNA for the CDR3 is TGTGCCAGCAGCTTAGAACTAGCGGGAGGGCCCGATGAGCAGTTCTTC.